Listed below are T cell receptor beta chains from one sample, sequenced in a study of identifying expanded T cells in peripheral blood. TCRdb's copy holds only in-frame clones and misses some; the assay was immunoSEQ multiplex PCR. This table has tens of thousands of clones, about 87% appearing once. The sequencing sample was made of blood. These receptors were taken from a person between 18 and 69 years old in good health. Both conserved end residues are part of each CDR3. D genes are given only for firm matches. Size values are once, few and many counts, or a class for expanded clones, and some rows have none.

d_gene	abundance	j_gene	v_gene	CDR3nt	CDR3aa
NA	NA	TRBJ2-1	TRBV7-3	TGTGCCAGCAGCTCCAAACCCCGGACCATCTCCTACAATGAGCAGTTCTTC	CASSSKPRTISYNEQFF
TRBD2	few	TRBJ2-1	TRBV6-1	TGTGCCAGCAGTGATGGACTAGCGGGGGGGTACAATGAGCAGTTCTTC	CASSDGLAGGYNEQFF
TRBD1	once	TRBJ2-2	TRBV5-1	TGCGCCAGCCAAACCGAGGGACAGAGGAACACCGGGGAGCTGTTTTTT	CASQTEGQRNTGELFF
NA	NA	TRBJ2-5	TRBV7-9	TGTGCCAGCAGCCCGCCCCAGACACAAGAGACCCAGTACTTC	CASSPPQTQETQYF
TRBD2	NA	TRBJ2-2	TRBV6-4	TGTGCCAGCAGCGCCGGGACTAGCGAGACCGGGGAGCTGTTTTTT	CASSAGTSETGELFF
NA	few	TRBJ1-3	TRBV5-4	TGTGCCAGCAGCTCCAGCGGCTCTGGAAACACCATATATTTT	CASSSSGSGNTIYF
NA	NA	TRBJ2-5	TRBV27	TGTGCCAGCAGTTTATCCGTCTGGACGGCTAACCCAAAGACCCAGTACTTC	CASSLSVWTANPKTQYF
TRBD2	few	TRBJ2-1	TRBV6-4	TGTGCCAGCAGTGACTCGAGGACTAGCGATTACAATGAGCAGTTCTTC	CASSDSRTSDYNEQFF
NA	NA	TRBJ2-7	TRBV4-1	TGCGCCAGCAGCCAGTCGTACGAGCAGTACTTC	CASSQSYEQYF
TRBD2	NA	TRBJ2-7	TRBV9	TGTGCCAGCAGCGTAGAAATTGAAGCGGGAAGATACGAGCAGTACTTC	CASSVEIEAGRYEQYF
NA	NA	TRBJ2-3	TRBV7-2	TGTGCCAGCAGCTTAGAGGTGGCAGATACGCAGTATTTT	CASSLEVADTQYF
NA	NA	TRBJ2-2	TRBV7-7	TGTGCCAGCAGCTTAGAGACCGGGGAGCTGTTTTTT	CASSLETGELFF
NA	NA	TRBJ2-1	TRBV2	TGTGCCAGCAGTGAACGTTTTCGATACAATGAGCAGTTCTTC	CASSERFRYNEQFF
NA	NA	TRBJ1-3	TRBV7-2	TGTGCCAGCAGCTCCTTTCGAGACAGGTCTGGAAACACCATATATTTT	CASSSFRDRSGNTIYF
NA	NA	TRBJ1-6	TRBV11-2	TGTGCCAGCAGCTTACGCGGTTCTTATAATTCACCCCTCCACTTT	CASSLRGSYNSPLHF
NA	NA	TRBJ1-5	TRBV6-6	TGTGCCAGCAGTTACGGAGGCAGGAGTAATCAGCCCCAGCATTTT	CASSYGGRSNQPQHF
TRBD1	NA	TRBJ2-5	TRBV30	TGTGCCTGGAGCAGCCTCCAGGGGGCAGGGGAGACCCAGTACTTC	CAWSSLQGAGETQYF
TRBD2	NA	TRBJ2-5	TRBV5-1	TGCGCCAGCAGCTCGACTAGCGGGGGGGTCCAAGAGACCCAGTACTTC	CASSSTSGGVQETQYF
NA	NA	TRBJ1-4	TRBV27	TGTGCCAGCAGTTTATCGGTGAATGAAAAACTGTTTTTT	CASSLSVNEKLFF
NA	NA	TRBJ2-3	TRBV5-6	TGTGCCAGCAGCTTGTCACAGGGAACCGATACGCAGTATTTT	CASSLSQGTDTQYF
NA	NA	TRBJ2-1	TRBV9	TGTGCCAGCAGCGTAGTAGAGGAATTTGAGCAGTTCTTC	CASSVVEEFEQFF
TRBD2	NA	TRBJ2-5	TRBV4-2	TGTGCCAGCAGCCGGAGCGGGGGCGGAAGCGAAGAGACCCAGTACTTC	CASSRSGGGSEETQYF
NA	NA	TRBJ2-5	TRBV27	TGTGCCAGCAGCCCAACTAGTCCCTGGGAGACCCAGTACTTC	CASSPTSPWETQYF
NA	NA	TRBJ1-5	TRBV11-2	TGTGCCAGCAGCTTAGGGGCAGGGGGCAATCAGCCCCAGCATTTT	CASSLGAGGNQPQHF
NA	NA	TRBJ2-5	TRBV9	TGTGCCAGCAGCGCCAGGGGGGGTACGGAGACCCAGTACTTC	CASSARGGTETQYF
NA	NA	TRBJ1-1	TRBV4-1	TGCGCCAGCAGCCAAGAGGGGGCGCCTTACACTGAAGCTTTCTTT	CASSQEGAPYTEAFF
NA	NA	TRBJ1-2	TRBV30	TGTGCCTGGAGCTCCATAAGAGACAGACCTAACTATGGCTACACCTTC	CAWSSIRDRPNYGYTF
NA	once	TRBJ2-5	TRBV28	TGTGCCAGTGCGAGGCGTAAAGAAAACCAAGAGACCCAGTACTTC	CASARRKENQETQYF
TRBD2	NA	TRBJ2-7	TRBV7-9	TGTGCCAGCAGCTGGGGACTAGCGGGACCTCCACTCGAGCAGTACTTC	CASSWGLAGPPLEQYF
NA	NA	TRBJ1-5	TRBV30	TGTGCCTGGAGCCGTAGCAATCAGCCCCAGCATTTT	CAWSRSNQPQHF
NA	NA	TRBJ2-4	TRBV5-4	TGTGCCAGCAGCTTGGGGCCAGCTAACAAAAACATTCAGTACTTC	CASSLGPANKNIQYF
NA	NA	TRBJ2-3	TRBV7-2	TGTGCCAGCAGCGAAACTAGCTTCACAGATACGCAGTATTTT	CASSETSFTDTQYF
NA	NA	TRBJ1-2	TRBV5-1	TGCGCCAGCAGCGCGGGGACGGGGGGCTATGGCTACACCTTC	CASSAGTGGYGYTF
TRBD2	NA	TRBJ2-1	TRBV4-1	TGCGCCAGCAGCCTCGAGAGCGGGGGACCCTACAATGAGCAGTTCTTC	CASSLESGGPYNEQFF
NA	NA	TRBJ1-2	TRBV5-1	TGCGCCAGCAGCTTGGGGGCGACCCGAGACTATGGCTACACCTTC	CASSLGATRDYGYTF
NA	NA	TRBJ1-2	TRBV9	TGTGCCAGCAGCGTAGGGCCGACTGGGGACTATGGCTACACCTTC	CASSVGPTGDYGYTF
NA	NA	TRBJ2-5	TRBV21-1	TGTGCCAGCAGCAAAGGAGGCAGGGAGGAGACCCAGTACTTC	CASSKGGREETQYF
NA	NA	TRBJ1-3	TRBV5-1	TGCGCCAGCAGGGCCGATGTGGACACCATATATTTT	CASRADVDTIYF
NA	NA	TRBJ2-3	TRBV15	TGTGCCACCAGCAGAGATACCGGGCGGGACACAGATACGCAGTATTTT	CATSRDTGRDTDTQYF
NA	once	TRBJ1-5	TRBV7-2	TGTGCCAGCAGCTTAATGGTTACCCCTGGGCAGCCCCAGCATTTT	CASSLMVTPGQPQHF
NA	NA	TRBJ2-7	TRBV12-5	TGTGCTAGTGGTTTGGCAGGGAAGTACGAGCAGTACTTC	CASGLAGKYEQYF
NA	few	TRBJ2-4	TRBV29-1	TGCAGCGCGGACGCAGGGGTTCAGTACTTC	CSADAGVQYF
NA	few	TRBJ2-7	TRBV21-1	TGTGCCAGCAGCAAATTGCGTTTTTTTTGGGTCGAGTGTCGGGAGGGCCTCCACGAGCAGTACTTC	CASSKLRFFWVECREGLHEQYF
NA	NA	TRBJ2-5	TRBV5-1	TGCGCCAGCAGCTTGGAACAAGAGACCCAGTACTTC	CASSLEQETQYF
NA	NA	TRBJ1-1	TRBV2	TGTGCCAGCTTTGAGGGGGATAGTGGGGACACTGAAGCTTTCTTT	CASFEGDSGDTEAFF
NA	NA	TRBJ2-5	TRBV7-2	TGTGCCAGCAGCTTATTCGGCGGCGGGTCAGAGACCCAGTACTTC	CASSLFGGGSETQYF
NA	NA	TRBJ2-3	TRBV5-1	TGCGCCAGCAGCTTGGATGCGGGGACTAGCACAGATACGCAGTATTTT	CASSLDAGTSTDTQYF
NA	NA	TRBJ1-4	TRBV2	TGTGCCAACCAAGAGGGCAGGTTTAATGAAAAACTGTTTTTT	CANQEGRFNEKLFF
NA	NA	TRBJ2-7	TRBV28	TGTGCCAGCAGTTTATGGACGGATAGCTCCTACGAGCAGTACTTC	CASSLWTDSSYEQYF
NA	few	TRBJ2-7	TRBV28	TGTGCCAGCAGTGGGGCGGTGGACGGGGACTACGAGCAGTACTTC	CASSGAVDGDYEQYF
NA	once	TRBJ2-1	TRBV15	TGTGCCACCAGCAGAGATCTCCGGCGCGGGATCTACAATGAGCAGTTCTTC	CATSRDLRRGIYNEQFF
TRBD1	NA	TRBJ2-7	TRBV6-5	TGTGCCAGCAGCAGGGACAGGGCTTACGAGCAGTACTTC	CASSRDRAYEQYF
NA	NA	TRBJ2-5	TRBV5-4	TGTGCCAGCAGCCTAATGGGGGAGACCCAGTACTTC	CASSLMGETQYF
TRBD1	once	TRBJ2-4	TRBV5-1	TGCGCCAGCAGCTCCGGGACAGGAGGAAACATTCAGTACTTC	CASSSGTGGNIQYF